The clone carrying this TCR beta chain was seen a handful of times. This CDR3 has 15 amino acids. CDR1 is SGHRS and CDR2 is YFSETQ in the germline V gene. The ends lost 0 bases at V and 4 bases at J; junction bases unmatched: 6. The sample originates from a study of blood T cell repertoires in COVID-19. Study in general: Acute-phase and convalescent COVID-19 samples originated in the United States, Italy and Spain. The analysed material was cDNA or gDNA that came from T cells, B-cell-depleted T cells, or PBMCs.

Under the authors' procedure: Researchers report that nucleated cell counts were estimated from reference gene primer amplification. Assay used: immunoSEQ multiplex PCR; TCRdb lists only in-frame clones, some missing. D and trimming were read from the DNA, whereas the V and J calls and clone size are those reported in that table. This table has some 74,000 clones, approximately 80% appearing once. The rearrangement uses TRBV5-1 and TRBJ2-7, with 8 bases that match TRBD1. Sample: peripheral blood. This receptor was identified in a woman at least 80 years old with active or convalescent COVID-19. CDR3 protein: CASSLARQGAYEQYF. CDR3 bases: TGCGCCAGCAGCTTGGCGCGGCAGGGGGCATACGAGCAGTACTTC.